What follows is one T cell receptor beta chain and its context. These data originate in a study of blood T cell repertoires in COVID-19. This CDR3 has 11 residues. V was trimmed by 4 bases and J by 4 bases, leaving 3 bases between them. From germline, CDR1 is SGHNT and CDR2 YYREEE (reference sequence). Produced via immunoSEQ multiplex PCR; TCRdb's table is partial and in-frame only. The table lists approximately 120,000 clones, 84% of them singletons, with 7.9% in the top ten. The source is a woman of 80 years or more with active or convalescent COVID-19. The sequenced sample consisted of peripheral blood. V gene TRBV5-4 combines with J gene TRBJ2-1; D is unresolved. CDR3 amino acids: CASSLYNEQFF. DNA of the CDR3: TGTGCCAGCAGCCTATACAATGAGCAGTTCTTC.